This entry lists 17 T cell receptor beta chains sequenced from one sample in a study of human T cells and chemical hapten exposure. Time point reported: pre-sensitization, week 0. Specified treatment: therapeutic diphenylcyclopropenone sensitization with weekly scalp DPC. MiXCR was run by TCRdb on the RACE reads, yielding one entry per CDR3 protein. In the table there are 89,000 or so distinct CDR3 sequences, 8.5% of which are singletons. This specimen consisted of whole blood, obtained in connection with sensitization to the hapten diphenylcyclopropenone (DPC). The receptors here all came from a man aged 40-55 years with alopecia areata. Some clones in this sample may be carry-over from other donors' samples.

This clonotype was seen many times. CDR3 loop: CASSPPSMDTQYF. The CDR3 DNA reads as TGTGCCAGCAGCCCGCCCTCGATGGATACGCAGTATTTT. V is TRBV9 and J is TRBJ2-3; no reliable D call. Germline V gene sequence: CDR1 SGDLS, CDR2 YYNGEE. The CDR3 is 13 residues long. V was clipped by 4 bases and J by 6 bases, with 12 bases between them.

There are many counts of this clonotype. This chain connects TRBV6-2 or TRBV6-3 to TRBJ2-1; TRBD2 aligns across 8 bases. From germline, CDR1 is MNHEY and CDR2 SVGEGT. The V and J ends lost 6 bases and 7 bases, in that order; junction bases with no gene match: 8. The CDR3 spans 14 residues. The CDR3 DNA is TGTGCCAGCAGACTAGGGGGACTAGGTAATGAGCAGTTCTTC. Translating it yields CASRLGGLGNEQFF.

The chain's CDR3 is CASSEGFYEQYF. In DNA form, the CDR3 reads TGTGCCAGCAGTGAAGGCTTCTACGAGCAGTACTTC. The V call is TRBV25-1, the J call TRBJ2-7; no clear D. The V and J ends lost 2 bases and 3 bases respectively, with 5 bases between them. In germline, CDR1 is MGHDK, CDR2 SYGVNS. This CDR3 comprises 12 residues.

This clonotype occurred many times. The V gene is TRBV19, the J gene TRBJ1-4; D is possibly TRBD1 (6 bases). Germline CDR1 LNHDA, CDR2 SQIVND (reference sequence). The V end lost 7 bases, the J end lost 7 bases, and 13 bases lay between the germline ends. This CDR3 has 13 residues. The CDR3 DNA reads as TGTGCCAGTACTACAGGGCTTCGTGAAAAACTGTTTTTT. Amino acid sequence: CASTTGLREKLFF.

This chain connects TRBV24-1 to TRBJ2-1, with TRBD2 matching over 10 bases. The CDR3 loop spans 16 amino acids. CDR1 and CDR2 (germline): KGHDR, SFDVKD. J lost 4 bases, V lost 3 bases, and 5 bases had no gene match. CDR3: CATSDPSGSSYNEQFF. CDR3 nucleotide sequence: TGTGCCACCAGTGATCCTAGCGGGAGCTCATACAATGAGCAGTTCTTC.

This clonotype was seen a few times. The chain joins TRBV20-1 to TRBJ2-3; D perhaps matches TRBD1 (6 bases). From germline, CDR1 is DFQATT and CDR2 SNEGSKA (reference sequence). There are 15 residues in the CDR3. V dropped 0 bases and J dropped 4 bases, with 14 bases sitting between them. CDR3 sequence: CSARDTGQGSDTQYF. CDR3 coding DNA: TGCAGTGCTAGAGATACAGGGCAGGGGTCAGATACGCAGTATTTT.

The sample holds many counts of this clonotype. Written as DNA, the CDR3 is TGTGCCAGTAGTATGAGGGGGTCGGCTAGCGGGAACAATGAGCAGTTCTTC. This gives the protein CASSMRGSASGNNEQFF. The chain is built from TRBV19 and TRBJ2-1; 9 bases align to TRBD2. J was trimmed by 5 bases and V by 3 bases; bases with no gene match: 11. Germline CDR1 reads LNHDA; CDR2 reads SQIVND (reference sequence). The CDR3 sequence is 17 residues long.

The chain uses TRBV6-6 and TRBJ2-5; D ambiguous. With 4 bases removed from V and 1 base from J, the gap between germline ends came to 13 bases. Germline CDR1 and CDR2: MNHNY and SVGAGI (reference sequence). This CDR3 has 15 residues. The DNA for the CDR3 is TGTGCCAGCAGTTCCCACCAGGTGGGCCAAGAGACCCAGTACTTC. This gives the protein CASSSHQVGQETQYF.

This clonotype has a handful of counts. V and J are TRBV5-4 and TRBJ2-7; 8 bases fit TRBD1. With V trimmed by 0 bases and J by 2 bases, 4 bases remained unmatched. This CDR3 region has 15 residues. Germline V gene lookup returns CDR1 SGHNT and CDR2 YYREEE (reference sequence). The CDR3: CASSLGPGGTYEQYF. DNA for the CDR3: TGTGCCAGCAGCTTGGGGCCAGGGGGCACCTACGAGCAGTACTTC.

This clonotype has a count of ten or more. The chain has TRBV5-1 and TRBJ1-1; 9 nucleotides line up with TRBD1. V lost 4 bases, J lost 4 bases, and 11 bases stayed unmatched. The CDR3 has 16 residues. Germline V gene sequence: CDR1 SGHRS, CDR2 YFSETQ. The CDR3 DNA reads TGCGCCAGCAGCGCGTTCCACAGGGGGCAGGGCACTGAAGCTTTCTTT. Its translation: CASSAFHRGQGTEAFF. Using reference TRBV5-1 and TRBJ1-1 for the parts outside the CDR3, the full variable domain is KAGVTQTPRYLIKTRGQQVTLSCSPISGHRSVSWYQQTPGQGLQFLFEYFSETQRNKGNFPGRFSGRQFSNSRSEMNVSTLELGDSALYLCASSAFHRGQGTEAFFGQGTRLTVV.

There are a few counts of this clonotype. The chain is built from TRBV12-3 or TRBV12-4 and TRBJ1-4, with D possibly matching TRBD1 (5 bases). Trimming shortened V by 3 bases and J by 2 bases, and 10 bases separated the two germline ends. The CDR3 totals 15 residues. CDR3 nucleotide sequence: TGTGCCAGCAGTTTGGGGGGGTCGACTAATGAAAAACTGTTTTTT. Its translation: CASSLGGSTNEKLFF.

This chain links TRBV24-1 with TRBJ2-7; 10 positions agree with TRBD1. V was pared by 5 bases and J by 2 bases, with 5 bases of the junction left unmatched. The CDR3 has 15 residues. CDR1 KGHDR and CDR2 SFDVKD come from the germline V gene. The CDR3: CATSAGQGETYEQYV. CDR3 sequence (DNA): TGTGCCACCAGTGCCGGACAGGGGGAAACCTACGAGCAGTACGTC.

This clonotype was counted a few times. V and J are TRBV4-2 and TRBJ1-5; 10 bases are a match to TRBD1. J lost 4 bases, V lost 3 bases, and 3 bases had no gene match. The CDR3 is 15 amino acids. CDR1 is LGHNA, CDR2 YNFKEQ, per germline. The CDR3 DNA sequence: TGTGCCAGCAGCCACGACAGGGGGCGTAATCAGCCCCAGCATTTT. Amino acids: CASSHDRGRNQPQHF.

There are a few counts of this clonotype. The gene calls are TRBV27 and TRBJ2-7; D not resolved. The length of the CDR3 is 12 residues. V lost 1 base and J lost 6, with 7 bases in between. Germline V gene lookup returns CDR1 MNHEY and CDR2 SMNVEV (reference sequence). The CDR3 is CASSLWGREQYF. CDR3 bases: TGTGCCAGCAGTTTATGGGGTCGCGAGCAGTACTTC.

This clonotype counts as medium-sized (0.01 to 0.1%). The J gene is TRBJ1-1, the V gene TRBV5-1, with D perhaps matching TRBD1 (6 bases). CDR3 size: 16 residues. The germline V and J ends were trimmed by 5 bases and 2 bases, with 19 bases remaining between them. Germline-derived CDR1 and CDR2 are SGHRS and YFSETQ. The DNA of the CDR3 is TGCGCCAGCAGTACAATTAACCAGGGGACCAACACTGAAGCTTTCTTT. Translating gives CASSTINQGTNTEAFF.

This clonotype turned up a few times. The genes are TRBV7-2 and TRBJ2-7; D is unclear. Trimming cost V 5 bases and J 4 bases, with 6 bases left between them. CDR1 and CDR2 (germline): SGHTA, FQGNSA. The CDR3 covers 11 residues. The CDR3 DNA reads TGTGCCAGCAGCGTATTTTACGAGCAGTACTTC. This sequence encodes CASSVFYEQYF.

This clonotype was counted only a few times. As DNA, the CDR3 is TGTGCCAGCAGTCCTTTACAGATAAGCTCTGGAAACACCATATATTTT. Protein product: CASSPLQISSGNTIYF. The V call is TRBV3-1, the J call TRBJ1-3; D remains unclear. Germline CDR1 reads LGHDT; CDR2 reads YNNKEL (reference sequence). The V gene lost 6 bases and the J gene lost 0 bases, with 15 bases spanning the gap. The length of the CDR3 is 16 residues.